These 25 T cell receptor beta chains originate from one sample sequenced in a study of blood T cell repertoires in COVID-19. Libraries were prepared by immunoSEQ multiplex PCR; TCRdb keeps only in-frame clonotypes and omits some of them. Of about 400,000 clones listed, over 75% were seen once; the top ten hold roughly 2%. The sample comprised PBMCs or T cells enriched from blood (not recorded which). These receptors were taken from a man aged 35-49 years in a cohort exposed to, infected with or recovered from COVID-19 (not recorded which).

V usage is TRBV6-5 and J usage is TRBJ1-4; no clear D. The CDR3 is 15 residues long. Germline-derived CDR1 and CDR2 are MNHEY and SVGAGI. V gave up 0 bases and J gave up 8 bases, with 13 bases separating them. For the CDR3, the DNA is TGTGCCAGCAGTTACTCGAAGCAGGCCGGCGAAAAACTGTTTTTT. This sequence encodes CASSYSKQAGEKLFF.

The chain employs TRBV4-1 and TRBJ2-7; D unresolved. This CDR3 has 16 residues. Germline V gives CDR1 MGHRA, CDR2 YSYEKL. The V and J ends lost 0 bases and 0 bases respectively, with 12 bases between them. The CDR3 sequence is CASSQDVIRSSYEQYF. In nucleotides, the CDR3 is TGCGCCAGCAGCCAAGATGTGATTCGCAGCTCCTACGAGCAGTACTTC.

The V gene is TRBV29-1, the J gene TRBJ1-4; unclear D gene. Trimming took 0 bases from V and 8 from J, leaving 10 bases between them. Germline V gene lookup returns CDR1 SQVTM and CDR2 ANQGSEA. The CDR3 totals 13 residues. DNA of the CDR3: TGCAGCGTTGAAGACCGAACGAGGGAAAAACTGTTTTTT. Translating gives CSVEDRTREKLFF.

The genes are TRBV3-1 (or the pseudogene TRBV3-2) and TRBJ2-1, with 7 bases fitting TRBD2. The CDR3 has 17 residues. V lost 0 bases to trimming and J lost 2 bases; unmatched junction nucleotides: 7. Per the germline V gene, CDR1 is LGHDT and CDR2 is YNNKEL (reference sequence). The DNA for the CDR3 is TGTGCCAGCAGCCAAGATGTGTTAGCGGGCCCCTACAATGAGCAGTTCTTC. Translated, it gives CASSQDVLAGPYNEQFF.

Here the CDR3 DNA reads TGTGCCAGCACTCAGGGGGGCCTCAATCAGCCCCAGCATTTT. Translated: CASTQGGLNQPQHF. The chain combines TRBV28 with TRBJ1-5; 7 bases align to TRBD1. Germline V lookup: CDR1 MDHEN, CDR2 SYDVKM. J gave up 3 bases and V 7 bases, and 6 bases lay outside the gene matches. CDR3 length: 14 amino acids.

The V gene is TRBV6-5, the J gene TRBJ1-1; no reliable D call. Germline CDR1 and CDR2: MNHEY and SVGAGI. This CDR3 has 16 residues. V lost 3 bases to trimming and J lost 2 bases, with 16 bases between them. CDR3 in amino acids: CASSYAFGLLNTEAFF. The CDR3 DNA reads TGTGCCAGCAGTTATGCTTTCGGTCTACTAAACACTGAAGCTTTCTTT.

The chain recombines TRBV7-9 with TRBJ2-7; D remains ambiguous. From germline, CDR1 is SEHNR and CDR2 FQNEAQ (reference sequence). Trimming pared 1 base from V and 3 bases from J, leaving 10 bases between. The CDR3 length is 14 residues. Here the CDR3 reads CASSLGQSDYEQYF. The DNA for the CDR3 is TGTGCCAGCAGCTTAGGGCAATCAGACTACGAGCAGTACTTC.

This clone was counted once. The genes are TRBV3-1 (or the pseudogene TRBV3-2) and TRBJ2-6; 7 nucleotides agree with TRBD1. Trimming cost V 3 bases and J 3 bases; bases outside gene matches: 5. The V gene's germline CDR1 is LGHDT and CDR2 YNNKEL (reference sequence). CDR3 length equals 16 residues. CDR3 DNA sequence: TGTGCCAGCAGCCAGAAGGGGGCAGGTGGGGCCAACGTCCTGACTTTC. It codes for CASSQKGAGGANVLTF.

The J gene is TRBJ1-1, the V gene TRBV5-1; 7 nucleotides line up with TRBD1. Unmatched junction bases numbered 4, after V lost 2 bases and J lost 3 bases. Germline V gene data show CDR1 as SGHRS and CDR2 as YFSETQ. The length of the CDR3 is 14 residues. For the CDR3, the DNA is TGCGCCAGCAGCTTTGGGCAGGGGGACACTGAAGCTTTCTTT. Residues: CASSFGQGDTEAFF. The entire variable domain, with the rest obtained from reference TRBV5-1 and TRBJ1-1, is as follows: KAGVTQTPRYLIKTRGQQVTLSCSPISGHRSVSWYQQTPGQGLQFLFEYFSETQRNKGNFPGRFSGRQFSNSRSEMNVSTLELGDSALYLCASSFGQGDTEAFFGQGTRLTVV.

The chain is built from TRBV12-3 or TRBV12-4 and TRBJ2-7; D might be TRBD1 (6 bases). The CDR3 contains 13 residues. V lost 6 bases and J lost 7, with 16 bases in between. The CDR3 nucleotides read TGTGCCAGCAGGGGTTGGGGGCAGGGGGAGCAGTACTTC. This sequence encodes CASRGWGQGEQYF.

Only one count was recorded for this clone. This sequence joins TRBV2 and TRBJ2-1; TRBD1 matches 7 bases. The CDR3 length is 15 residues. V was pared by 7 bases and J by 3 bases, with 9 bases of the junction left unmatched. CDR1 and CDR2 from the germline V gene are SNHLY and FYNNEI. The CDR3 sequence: CASTLAGTVYNEQFF. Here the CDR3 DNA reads TGTGCCAGCACCCTTGCCGGGACAGTCTACAATGAGCAGTTCTTC.

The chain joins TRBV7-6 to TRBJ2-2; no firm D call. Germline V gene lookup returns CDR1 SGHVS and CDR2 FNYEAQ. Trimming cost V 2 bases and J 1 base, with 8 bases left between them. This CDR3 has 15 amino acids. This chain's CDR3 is CASSLLTGNTGELFF. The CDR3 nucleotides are TGTGCCAGCAGCTTACTCACGGGGAACACCGGGGAGCTGTTTTTT.

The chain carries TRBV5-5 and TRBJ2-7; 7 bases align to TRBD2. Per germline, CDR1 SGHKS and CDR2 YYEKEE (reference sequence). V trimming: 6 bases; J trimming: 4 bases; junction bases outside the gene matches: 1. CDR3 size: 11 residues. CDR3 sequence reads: CASTREYEQYF. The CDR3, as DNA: TGTGCCAGCACGCGGGAGTACGAGCAGTACTTC.

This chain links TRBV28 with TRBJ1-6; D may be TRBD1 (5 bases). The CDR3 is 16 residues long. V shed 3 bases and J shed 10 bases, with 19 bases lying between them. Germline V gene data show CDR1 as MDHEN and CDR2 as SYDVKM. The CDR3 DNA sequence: TGTGCCAGCAGTTTCACCGGGAGGGCTGGGGGGTCACCCCTCCACTTT. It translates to CASSFTGRAGGSPLHF.

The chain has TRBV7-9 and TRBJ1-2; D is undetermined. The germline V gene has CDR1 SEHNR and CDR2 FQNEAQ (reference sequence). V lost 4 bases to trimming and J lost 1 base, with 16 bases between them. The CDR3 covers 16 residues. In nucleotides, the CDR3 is TGTGCCAGCAGCTCATCCCGGGAAGAGAATAACTATGGCTACACCTTC. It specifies CASSSSREENNYGYTF.

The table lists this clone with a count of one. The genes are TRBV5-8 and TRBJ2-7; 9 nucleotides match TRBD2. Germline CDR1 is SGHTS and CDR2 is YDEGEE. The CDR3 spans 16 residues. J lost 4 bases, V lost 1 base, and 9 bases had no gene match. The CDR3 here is CASSLKGGRAMYEQYF. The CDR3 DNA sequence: TGTGCCAGCAGCTTGAAGGGCGGGAGGGCTATGTACGAGCAGTACTTC.

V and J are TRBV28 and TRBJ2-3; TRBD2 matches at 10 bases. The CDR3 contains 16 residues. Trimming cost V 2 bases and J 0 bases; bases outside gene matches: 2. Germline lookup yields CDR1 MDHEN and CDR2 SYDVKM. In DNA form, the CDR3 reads TGTGCCAGCAGTTTACCGACTAGCGGGAGCACAGATACGCAGTATTTT. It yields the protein CASSLPTSGSTDTQYF.

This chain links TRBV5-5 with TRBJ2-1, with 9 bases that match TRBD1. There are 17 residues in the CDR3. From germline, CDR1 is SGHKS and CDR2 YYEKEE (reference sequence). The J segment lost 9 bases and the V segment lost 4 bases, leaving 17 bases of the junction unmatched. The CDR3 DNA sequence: TGTGCCAGCAGCCAGCGGACAGGGGCCGCGGGTGGTCGTGAGCAGTTCTTC. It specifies CASSQRTGAAGGREQFF.

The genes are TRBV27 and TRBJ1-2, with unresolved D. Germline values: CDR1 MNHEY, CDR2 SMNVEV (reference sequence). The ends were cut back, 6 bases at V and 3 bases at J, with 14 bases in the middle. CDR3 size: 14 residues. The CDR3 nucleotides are TGTGCCAGCAGCCGCTATGGGAGGGACTATGGCTACACCTTC. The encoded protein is CASSRYGRDYGYTF.

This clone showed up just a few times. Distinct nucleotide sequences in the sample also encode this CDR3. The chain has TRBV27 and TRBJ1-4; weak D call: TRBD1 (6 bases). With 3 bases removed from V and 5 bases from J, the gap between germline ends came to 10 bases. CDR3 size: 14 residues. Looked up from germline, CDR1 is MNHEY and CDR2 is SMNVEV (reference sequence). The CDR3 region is CASSLRGGNEKLFF. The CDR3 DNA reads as TGTGCCAGCAGTTTGAGGGGGGGGAATGAAAAACTGTTTTTT.

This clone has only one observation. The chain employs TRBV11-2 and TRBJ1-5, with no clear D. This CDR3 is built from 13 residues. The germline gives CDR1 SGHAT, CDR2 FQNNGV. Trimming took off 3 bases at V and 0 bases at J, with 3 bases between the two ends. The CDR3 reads CASSFNSNQPQHF. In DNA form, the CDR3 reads TGTGCCAGCAGCTTCAATAGCAATCAGCCCCAGCATTTT.

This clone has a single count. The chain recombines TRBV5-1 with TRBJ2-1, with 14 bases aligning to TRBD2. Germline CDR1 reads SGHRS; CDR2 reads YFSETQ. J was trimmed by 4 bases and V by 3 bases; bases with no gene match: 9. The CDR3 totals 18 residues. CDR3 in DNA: TGCGCCAGCAGCTCCGGACTAGCGGGAGGATCCTTTTACAATGAGCAGTTCTTC. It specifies CASSSGLAGGSFYNEQFF.

The CDR3, as DNA: TGTGCCATCAGAGGGGACAGCTCTGGAAACACCATATATTTT. The encoded protein is CAIRGDSSGNTIYF. The V and J genes are TRBV10-3 and TRBJ1-3; TRBD1 agrees at 7 bases. The V gene end was trimmed by 6 bases and the J gene end by 0 bases; junction bases not matched to a gene: 2. This CDR3 spans 14 amino acids. Per the germline V gene, CDR1 is ENHRY and CDR2 is SYGVKD.

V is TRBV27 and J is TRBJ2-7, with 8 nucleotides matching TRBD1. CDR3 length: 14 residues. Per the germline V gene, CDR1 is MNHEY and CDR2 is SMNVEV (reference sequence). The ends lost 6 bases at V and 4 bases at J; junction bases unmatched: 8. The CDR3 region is CASSPQGGGYEQYF. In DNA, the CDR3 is TGTGCCAGCAGCCCACAGGGGGGAGGATACGAGCAGTACTTC.

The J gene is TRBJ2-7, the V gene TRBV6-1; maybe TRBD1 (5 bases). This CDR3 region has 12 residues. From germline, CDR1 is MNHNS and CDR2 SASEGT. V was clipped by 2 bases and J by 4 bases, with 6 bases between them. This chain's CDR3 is CASSEKGYEQYF. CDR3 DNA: TGTGCCAGCAGTGAAAAGGGGTACGAGCAGTACTTC.